Listed below are T cell receptor beta chains from one sample, sequenced in a study of blood T cell repertoires in COVID-19. Measured with immunoSEQ multiplex PCR; TCRdb has only the in-frame clones, and not every one. The sample lists roughly 120,000 clones, roughly nine tenths occurring once. The sample was peripheral blood. Source of these receptors: a man aged 45-65 years with active COVID-19. CDR3s leave out the opening cysteine and the closing phenylalanine or tryptophan. The order of the fields is J gene, V gene, CDR3 protein.

TRBJ2-7,TRBV11-2,ASRLLGGRSSYEQY
TRBJ1-5,TRBV4-1,ASSQRTGGYSNQPQH
TRBJ2-5,TRBV11-2,ASSLEGLAGGTQY
TRBJ1-2,TRBV5-1,ASSSDSFNIVGYT
TRBJ2-5,TRBV21-1,ASSVRPGQYSGETQY
TRBJ1-3,TRBV5-6,ASSLVGQGASGNTIY
TRBJ2-5,TRBV5-1,ASTPGQPQETQY
TRBJ2-1,TRBV6-5,ASSLDSRKNNEQF
TRBJ1-1,TRBV5-6,ASSLSRGGSTEAF
TRBJ2-1,TRBV19,ASMPLGLAGGTANEQF
TRBJ2-5,TRBV5-5,ASSYSGGFQETQY
TRBJ1-1,TRBV2,ASSEVQGGSTEAF
TRBJ2-7,TRBV18,ASSPSTTAGGKNEQY
TRBJ2-3,TRBV3-1/TRBV3-2,ASSDPGLAGPPGDTQY
TRBJ1-6,TRBV6-1,ASSELGGLGNSPLH
TRBJ1-3,TRBV13,ASSPGQAGNTIY
TRBJ1-5,TRBV10-3,AISEVGGGQPQH
TRBJ1-5,TRBV6-6,ASALNREGNQPQH
TRBJ2-1,TRBV19,ASSYRSGEQF
TRBJ2-1,TRBV9,ASSADSTAYNEQF
TRBJ1-6,TRBV19,ASSIPRQGWNSPLH
TRBJ2-2,TRBV2,ASSDSGIGELF
TRBJ2-1,TRBV27,ASSPGLAGARSSYNEQF
TRBJ2-2,TRBV15,AGQGAPNTGELF
TRBJ2-7,TRBV3-1/TRBV3-2,ASSQTLAGGHYEQY
TRBJ2-3,TRBV11-2,ASSAGPVSDTQY
TRBJ1-2,TRBV11-3,ASSLGTDFGYT
TRBJ2-7,TRBV18,ASSPQGTGPYEQY
TRBJ2-5,TRBV19,ASTRGPYQETQY
TRBJ2-3,TRBV27,ASSPMDFIPDTQY
TRBJ1-5,TRBV12-3/TRBV12-4,ASSTNAGEPQH
TRBJ2-3,TRBV5-4,ASSPRLELTDTQY
TRBJ1-1,TRBV29-1,SVFYGMRAF
TRBJ1-5,TRBV7-3,ASSLKAGQPQH
TRBJ1-1,TRBV18,ASSSQGMGEAF
TRBJ1-4,TRBV6-6,ASSGQGRELF
TRBJ2-1,TRBV15,ATSRRDSTYNEQF
TRBJ1-6,TRBV28,ASSLSTGAVSPLH
TRBJ2-4,TRBV6-1,ASSESGGYIQY
TRBJ2-2,TRBV10-3,AISEPEDRAGELF
TRBJ1-5,TRBV3-1/TRBV3-2,ASSPQYNTGNQPQH
TRBJ2-3,TRBV5-1,ASAGTDTQY
TRBJ1-6,TRBV2,ASSERRDRNSPLH
TRBJ2-5,TRBV6-5,ASSFDRVETQY
TRBJ1-3,TRBV18,ASSPPGSGNTIY
TRBJ2-2,TRBV19,ASHLSRDYGELF
TRBJ2-5,TRBV5-5,ASSWRERETQY
TRBJ2-3,TRBV25-1,ASSDGGGRDTQY
TRBJ2-5,TRBV10-2,ASSPDRARQETQY
TRBJ2-5,TRBV2,ASSEPAGLQETQY